This T cell receptor (beta chain) was identified during a study of CD8 T cells in ankylosing spondylitis. Overall study findings and caveats: Within matched ankylosing spondylitis synovial fluid, disease-linked clones were reportedly significantly enriched.

TCRdb re-called the 5' RACE reads with MiXCR, one entry per CDR3 protein. The sample includes 200,000 to 250,000 distinct CDR3 sequences, about 10% of them seen just once. The J segment lost 8 bases and the V segment lost 3 bases, leaving 3 bases of the junction unmatched. Germline lookup yields CDR1 DFQATT and CDR2 SNEGSKA (reference sequence). This CDR3 is 11 amino acids long. This clonotype was counted a few times. Its antigen is undetermined. V gene TRBV20-1 combines with J gene TRBJ1-2, with 7 nucleotides matching TRBD1. The receptor comes from a male donor with ankylosing spondylitis or in good health (not recorded which). The sample was blood, either unsorted or a sorted T cell fraction (not recorded which). The CDR3 DNA is TGCAGTGCTAGGGAGGGGGCCGGCTACACCTTC. Amino acids: CSAREGAGYTF.